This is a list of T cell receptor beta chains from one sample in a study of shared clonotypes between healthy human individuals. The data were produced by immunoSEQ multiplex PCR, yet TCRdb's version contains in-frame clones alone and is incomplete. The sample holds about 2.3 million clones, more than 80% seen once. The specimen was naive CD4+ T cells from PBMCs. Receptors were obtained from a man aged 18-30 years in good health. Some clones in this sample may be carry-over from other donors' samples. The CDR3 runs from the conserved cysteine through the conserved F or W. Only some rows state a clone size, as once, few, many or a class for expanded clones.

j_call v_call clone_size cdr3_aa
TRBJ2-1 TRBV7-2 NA CASSSRTSGNNEQFF
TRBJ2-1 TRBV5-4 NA CASSPDNVLQFF
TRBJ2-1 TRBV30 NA CAWDTGYNEQFF
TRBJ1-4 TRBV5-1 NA CASSPEGQGNEKLFF
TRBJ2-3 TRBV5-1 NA CASSLDSTTQYF
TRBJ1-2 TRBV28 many CASQGAGEGYTF
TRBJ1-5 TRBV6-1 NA CASSGRQGLDYPQHF
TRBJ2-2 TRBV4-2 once CASSQRTGGLNTGELFF
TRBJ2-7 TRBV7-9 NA CASSLGPGKVSGASYEQYF
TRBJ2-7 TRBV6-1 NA CASRGRTGAGAEQYF
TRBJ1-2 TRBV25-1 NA CASSESRGHGYTF
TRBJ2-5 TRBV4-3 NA CASSQDLGGQGQETQYF
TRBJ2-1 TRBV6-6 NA CASQGGWSYNEQFF
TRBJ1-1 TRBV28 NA CASSLEAEAFF
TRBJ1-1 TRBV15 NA CATSRDLGVDFEAFF
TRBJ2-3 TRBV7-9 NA CASSFQADTQYF
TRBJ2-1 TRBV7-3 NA CASSLLAALYNEQFF
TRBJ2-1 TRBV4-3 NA CASSQDPTGGLSTIKQFF
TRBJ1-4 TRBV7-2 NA CASSPRTGDEKLFF
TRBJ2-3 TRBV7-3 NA CASSPDGGRQYF
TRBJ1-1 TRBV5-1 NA CASSSRTGTEAFF
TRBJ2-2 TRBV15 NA CATSRVAGSGELFF
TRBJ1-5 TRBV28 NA CASNSAGYEPQHF
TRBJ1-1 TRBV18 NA CASSGRPTNTEAFF
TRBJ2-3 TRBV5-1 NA CASGTGGFDTQYF
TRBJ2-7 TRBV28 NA CASTSGGKGHEQYF
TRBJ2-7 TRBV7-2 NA CASSASGYEQYF
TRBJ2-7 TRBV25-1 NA CASIPRSSYEQYF
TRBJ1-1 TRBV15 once CATSRVLVLQGSGAFF
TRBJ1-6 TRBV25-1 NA CASSEFGEGNSPLHF
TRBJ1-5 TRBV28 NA CASSSTGTNQPQHF
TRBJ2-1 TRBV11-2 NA CASSRSSGGGSYNEQFF
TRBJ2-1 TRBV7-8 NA CASSHPQGNEQFF
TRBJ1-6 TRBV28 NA CASSPGPTSGPLHF
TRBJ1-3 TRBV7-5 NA CVRSNPPRDYRNTIYF
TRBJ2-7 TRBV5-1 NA CASSLGSNSYEQYF
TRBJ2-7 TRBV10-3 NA CAISESMSRTSGSYVDEQYF
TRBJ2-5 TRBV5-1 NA CASSPSSQETQYF
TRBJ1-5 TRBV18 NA CASSLYGGLYQPQHF
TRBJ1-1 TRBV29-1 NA CSVGPDLWETEAFF
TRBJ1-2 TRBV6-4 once CASRKTQANNYGYTF
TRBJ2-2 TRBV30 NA CAWSRLAGKIGELFF
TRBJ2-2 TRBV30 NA CAWSVLTFTGELFF